Each of the 10 T cell receptor beta chains below was sequenced from the same sample in a study of blood T cells in healthy people across ages. A second PCR of about 7 to 11 cycles used a sample-barcoded 5' primer and a J-beta primer mix. TCRdb reprocessed the 5' RACE reads via MiXCR and lists one record per CDR3 protein. This table has some 1.5 million distinct CDR3 sequences, approximately 30% appearing once. The material sequenced was blood. The receptors here all came from a woman aged 25 to 39 in good health.

The chain joins TRBV29-1 to TRBJ1-2; D gene ambiguous. Germline V gene lookup returns CDR1 SQVTM and CDR2 ANQGSEA. The germline V and J ends were trimmed by 3 bases and 12 bases, with 17 bases remaining between them. The length of the CDR3 is 12 residues. The CDR3 DNA sequence: TGCAGCGTTGAGACTGAGGTCTATGACCACACCTTC. Protein product: CSVETEVYDHTF.

This clonotype was picked up a small number of times. The gene calls are TRBV7-9 and TRBJ2-7; possible D gene TRBD1, 6 bases. This CDR3 has 16 amino acids. Trimming cost V 2 bases and J 5 bases, with 19 bases left between them. CDR1 is SEHNR, CDR2 FQNEAQ, per germline (reference sequence). The CDR3 DNA reads TGTGCCAGCAGCTTACCCCGAGGGGGATCCTTAGACGAGCAGTACTTC. It translates to CASSLPRGGSLDEQYF.

The rearrangement links TRBV7-9 to TRBJ2-5; TRBD2 is a possible D gene (6 bases). The CDR3 consists of 14 residues. Trimming pared 4 bases from V and 1 base from J, leaving 10 bases between. From germline, CDR1 is SEHNR and CDR2 FQNEAQ (reference sequence). The CDR3 sequence is CASSSWRGQETQYF. In DNA form, the CDR3 reads TGTGCCAGCAGCTCGTGGCGGGGCCAAGAGACCCAGTACTTC.

In its sample, this clonotype was seen many times. V is TRBV24-1 and J is TRBJ2-3; the match to TRBD1 covers 10 bases. V dropped 5 bases and J dropped 8; count of bases not matched to a gene: 18. CDR3 length: 18 residues. Germline values: CDR1 KGHDR, CDR2 SFDVKD. The CDR3 DNA reads as TGTGCCACCAGTGCCCCAGAATCCGGGACAGGGGTCCGAGGTACGCAGTATTTT. Residues: CATSAPESGTGVRGTQYF.

This clonotype was seen more than once but under ten times. The genes are TRBV15 and TRBJ2-3; D possibly uses TRBD1 or TRBD2 (5 bases each). The CDR3 covers 14 residues. CDR1 is LNHNV and CDR2 is YYDKDF in the germline V gene (reference sequence). V was cut by 0 bases and J by 5 bases, with 9 bases left in between. CDR3 region: CATSREGRVDTQYF. The CDR3 region has the DNA TGTGCCACCAGCAGAGAGGGGCGGGTAGATACGCAGTATTTT.

This clonotype was counted only a few times. CDR3 nucleotides: TGCAGTGCTAGTATAGCGGGGGGCACCACCGGGGAGCTGTTTTTT. Its protein product is CSASIAGGTTGELFF. The rearrangement uses TRBV20-1 and TRBJ2-2; 10 positions match TRBD2. Germline lookup yields CDR1 DFQATT and CDR2 SNEGSKA (reference sequence). The CDR3 sequence is 15 residues long. V shed 3 bases and J 4 bases; nucleotides not matched to a gene: 5.

The V gene is TRBV10-2, the J gene TRBJ2-7; D is ambiguous. Germline V lookup: CDR1 WSHSY, CDR2 SAAADI. The CDR3 is 11 amino acids. V was pared by 2 bases and J by 7 bases, with 6 bases between. CDR3 residues: CASSEASEQYF. CDR3 bases: TGCGCCAGCAGTGAGGCGTCTGAGCAGTACTTC.

The chain combines TRBV12-3 or TRBV12-4 with TRBJ2-7; D perhaps matches TRBD1 (7 bases). With 2 bases removed from V and 2 bases from J, the gap between germline ends came to 16 bases. The CDR3 loop spans 16 amino acids. The CDR3 nucleotides read TGTGCCAGCAGTTTACGGGGGACAGTGGCTACCTACGAGCAGTACTTC. Translation: CASSLRGTVATYEQYF.

This clonotype was counted at least ten times. The V gene is TRBV12-3 or TRBV12-4, the J gene TRBJ2-3, with 10 bases fitting TRBD2. The junction had 12 bases not matched to a gene; V was cut back by 7 bases and J by 5 bases. CDR3 length equals 16 residues. The CDR3 region is CASTEASGSLVDTQYF. The CDR3 region has the DNA TGTGCCAGCACAGAGGCTAGCGGGAGTTTGGTAGATACGCAGTATTTT.

Only a few counts were recorded for this clonotype. This chain links TRBV29-1 with TRBJ2-6, with D possibly being TRBD1 (5 bases). Germline-derived CDR1 and CDR2 are SQVTM and ANQGSEA. This CDR3 is 15 amino acids long. Trimming took off 4 bases at V and 0 bases at J, with 10 bases between the two ends. The CDR3 reads CSVVAGHSGANVLTF. DNA for the CDR3: TGCAGCGTTGTAGCAGGGCACTCTGGGGCCAACGTCCTGACTTTC.